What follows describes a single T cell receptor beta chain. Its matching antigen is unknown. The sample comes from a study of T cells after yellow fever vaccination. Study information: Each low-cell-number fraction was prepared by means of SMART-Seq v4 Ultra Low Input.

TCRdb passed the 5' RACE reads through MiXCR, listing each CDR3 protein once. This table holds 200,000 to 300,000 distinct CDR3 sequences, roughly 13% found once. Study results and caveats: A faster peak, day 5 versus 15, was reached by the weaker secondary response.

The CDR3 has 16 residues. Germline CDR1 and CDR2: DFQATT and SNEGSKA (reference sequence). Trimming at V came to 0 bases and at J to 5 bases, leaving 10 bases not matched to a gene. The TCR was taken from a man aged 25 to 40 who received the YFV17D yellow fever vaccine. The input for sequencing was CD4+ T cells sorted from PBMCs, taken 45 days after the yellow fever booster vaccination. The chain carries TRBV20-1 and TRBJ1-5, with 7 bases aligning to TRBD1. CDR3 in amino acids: CSARDTDRVGHQPQHF. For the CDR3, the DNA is TGCAGTGCTAGAGACACTGACAGGGTGGGTCATCAGCCCCAGCATTTT.